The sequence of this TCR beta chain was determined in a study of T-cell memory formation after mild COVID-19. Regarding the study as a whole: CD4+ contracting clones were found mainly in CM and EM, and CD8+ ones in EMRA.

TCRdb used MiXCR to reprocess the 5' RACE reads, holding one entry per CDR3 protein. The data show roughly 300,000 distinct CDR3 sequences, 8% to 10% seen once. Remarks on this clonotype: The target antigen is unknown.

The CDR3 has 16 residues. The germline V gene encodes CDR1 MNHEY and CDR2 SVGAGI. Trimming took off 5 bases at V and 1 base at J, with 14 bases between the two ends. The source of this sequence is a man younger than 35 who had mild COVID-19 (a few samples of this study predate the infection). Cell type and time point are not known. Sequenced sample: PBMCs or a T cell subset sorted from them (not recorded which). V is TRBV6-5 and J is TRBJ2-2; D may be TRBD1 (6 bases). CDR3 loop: CASSPARRGNTGELFF. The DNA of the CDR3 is TGTGCCAGCAGTCCGGCGCGCAGGGGGAACACCGGGGAGCTGTTTTTT.